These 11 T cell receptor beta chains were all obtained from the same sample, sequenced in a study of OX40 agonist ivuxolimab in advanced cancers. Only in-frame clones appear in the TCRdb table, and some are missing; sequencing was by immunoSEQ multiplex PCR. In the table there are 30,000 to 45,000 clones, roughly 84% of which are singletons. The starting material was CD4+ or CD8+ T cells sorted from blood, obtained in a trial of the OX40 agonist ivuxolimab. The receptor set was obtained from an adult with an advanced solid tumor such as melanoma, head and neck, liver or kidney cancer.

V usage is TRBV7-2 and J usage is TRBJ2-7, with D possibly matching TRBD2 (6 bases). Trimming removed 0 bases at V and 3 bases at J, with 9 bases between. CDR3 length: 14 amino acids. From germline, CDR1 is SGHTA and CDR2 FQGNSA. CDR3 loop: CASSLATGDYEQYF. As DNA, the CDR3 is TGTGCCAGCAGCTTAGCAACGGGGGACTACGAGCAGTACTTC.

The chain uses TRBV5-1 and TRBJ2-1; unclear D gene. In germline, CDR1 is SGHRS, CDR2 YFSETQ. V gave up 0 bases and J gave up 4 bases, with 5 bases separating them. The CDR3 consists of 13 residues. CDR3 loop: CASSLDIYNEQFF. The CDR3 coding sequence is TGCGCCAGCAGCTTGGACATATACAATGAGCAGTTCTTC.

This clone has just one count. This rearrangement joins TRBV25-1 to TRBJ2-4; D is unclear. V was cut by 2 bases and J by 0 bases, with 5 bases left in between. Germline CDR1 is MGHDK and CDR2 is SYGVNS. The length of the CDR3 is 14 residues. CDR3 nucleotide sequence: TGTGCCAGCAGTGAAACGGTAGCCAAAAACATTCAGTACTTC. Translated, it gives CASSETVAKNIQYF.

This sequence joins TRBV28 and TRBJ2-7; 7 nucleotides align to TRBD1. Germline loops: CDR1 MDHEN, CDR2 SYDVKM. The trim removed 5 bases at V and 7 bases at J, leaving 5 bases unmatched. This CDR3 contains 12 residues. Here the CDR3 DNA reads TGTGCCAGCAGTCTCCGGACAGGTGAGCAGTACTTC. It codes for CASSLRTGEQYF.

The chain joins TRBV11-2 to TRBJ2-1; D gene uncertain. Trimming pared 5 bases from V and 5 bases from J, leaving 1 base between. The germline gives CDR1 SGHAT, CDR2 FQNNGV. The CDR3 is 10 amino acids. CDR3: CASSHNEQFF. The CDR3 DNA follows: TGTGCCAGCAGCCACAATGAGCAGTTCTTC.

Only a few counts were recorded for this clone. The DNA of the CDR3 is TGTGCCTGGAGTTCAGGGACAGCTTACATAGGCAATGAGCAGTTCTTC. Amino acid sequence: CAWSSGTAYIGNEQFF. The chain combines TRBV30 with TRBJ2-1; TRBD1 matches at 7 bases. V was pared by 2 bases and J by 6 bases, with 13 bases of the junction left unmatched. Germline values: CDR1 GTSNPN, CDR2 SVGIG (reference sequence). The CDR3 is 16 amino acids.

The CDR3 reads CASSFSGGRFSGELFF. CDR3 coding DNA: TGTGCCAGCAGTTTTTCCGGGGGGCGGTTTTCCGGGGAGCTGTTTTTT. The chain employs TRBV27 and TRBJ2-2; maybe TRBD2 (7 bases). Germline CDR1 and CDR2: MNHEY and SMNVEV (reference sequence). The CDR3 is made up of 16 amino acids. The germline V and J ends were trimmed by 3 bases and 6 bases, with 17 bases remaining between them.

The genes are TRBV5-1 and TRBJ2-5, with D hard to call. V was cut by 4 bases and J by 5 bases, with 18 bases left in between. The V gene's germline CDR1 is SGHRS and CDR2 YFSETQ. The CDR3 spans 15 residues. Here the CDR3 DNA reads TGCGCCAGCAGCGGCGCTCTATTAGGTGGGGAGACCCAGTACTTC. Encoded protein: CASSGALLGGETQYF. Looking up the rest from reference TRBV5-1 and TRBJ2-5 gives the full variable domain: KAGVTQTPRYLIKTRGQQVTLSCSPISGHRSVSWYQQTPGQGLQFLFEYFSETQRNKGNFPGRFSGRQFSNSRSEMNVSTLELGDSALYLCASSGALLGGETQYFGPGTRLLVL.

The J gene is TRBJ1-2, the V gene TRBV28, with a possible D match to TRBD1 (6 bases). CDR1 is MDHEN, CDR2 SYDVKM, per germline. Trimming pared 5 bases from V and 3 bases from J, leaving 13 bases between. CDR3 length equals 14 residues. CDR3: CASSTYRDYYGYTF. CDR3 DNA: TGTGCCAGCAGTACCTACAGGGATTACTATGGCTACACCTTC.

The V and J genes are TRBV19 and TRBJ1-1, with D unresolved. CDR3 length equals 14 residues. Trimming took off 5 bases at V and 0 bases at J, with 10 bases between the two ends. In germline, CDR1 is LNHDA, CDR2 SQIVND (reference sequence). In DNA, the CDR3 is TGTGCCAGTAGTGACAACCGGGTGAACACTGAAGCTTTCTTT. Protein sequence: CASSDNRVNTEAFF.

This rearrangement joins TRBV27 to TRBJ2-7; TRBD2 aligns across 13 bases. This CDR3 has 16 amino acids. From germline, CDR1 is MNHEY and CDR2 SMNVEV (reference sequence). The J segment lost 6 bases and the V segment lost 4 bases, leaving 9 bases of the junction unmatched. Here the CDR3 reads CASSSRTSGGIGEQYF. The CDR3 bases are TGTGCCAGCAGTTCGCGGACTAGCGGGGGAATCGGCGAGCAGTACTTC.